Described below is a single TCR beta chain sequence and its context. The method was immunoSEQ multiplex PCR; TCRdb's version includes in-frame clones alone and lacks a portion of them. The data contain under 450,000 clones, around 83% of them seen just once; the ten biggest clones take up less than 6%. This entry comes from a study of blood T cell repertoires in COVID-19. The CDR3 sequence is 18 residues long. The germline V gene has CDR1 KGHSH and CDR2 LQKENI. The germline V and J ends were trimmed by 1 base and 1 base, with 18 bases remaining between them. Sequencing was done on a sample of PBMCs or T cells enriched from blood (not recorded which). This clonotype was sampled from a woman in her forties or fifties who had recovered from COVID-19. This chain uses TRBV18 with TRBJ2-3; weak D call: TRBD1 (6 bases). Here the CDR3 reads CASSPLIPGDSGTDTQYF. In DNA, the CDR3 is TGTGCCAGCTCACCACTGATTCCAGGGGATAGTGGCACAGATACGCAGTATTTT.